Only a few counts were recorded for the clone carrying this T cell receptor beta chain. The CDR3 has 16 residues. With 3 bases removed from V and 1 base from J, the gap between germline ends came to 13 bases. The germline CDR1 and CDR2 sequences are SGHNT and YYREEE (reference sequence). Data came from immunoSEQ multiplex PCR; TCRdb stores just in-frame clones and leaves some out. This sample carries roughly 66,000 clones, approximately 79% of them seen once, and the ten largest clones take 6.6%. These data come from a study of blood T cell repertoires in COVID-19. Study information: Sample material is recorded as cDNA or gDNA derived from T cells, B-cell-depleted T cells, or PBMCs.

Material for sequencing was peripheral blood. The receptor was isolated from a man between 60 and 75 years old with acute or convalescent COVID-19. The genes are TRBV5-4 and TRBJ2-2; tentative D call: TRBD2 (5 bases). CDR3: CASSSTRTGNTGELFF. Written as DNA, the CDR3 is TGTGCCAGCAGCTCCACCCGGACTGGGAACACCGGGGAGCTGTTTTTT.